In this sample, the clone carrying this T cell receptor beta chain turned up a few times. Original handling: Reference gene primer amplification gave nucleated cell count estimates. Generated by immunoSEQ multiplex PCR, the TCRdb table keeps only in-frame clones and is missing some. The V and J calls and clone size are taken from that table; D and trimming were inferred from the DNA. The repertoire holds approximately 130,000 clones, around four fifths seen once, with more than 15% in the top ten. There are 15 residues in the CDR3. V lost 3 bases and J lost 3; bases outside the gene matches: 9. Germline CDR1 DFQATT, CDR2 SNEGSKA (reference sequence). The source of the sample is a study of blood T cell repertoires in COVID-19. Study-level information: Italy, Spain and the United States were the sources of the convalescent and acute COVID-19 samples. The analysed material was cDNA or gDNA that came from T cells, B-cell-depleted T cells, or PBMCs.

The sequenced material came from peripheral blood. This rearrangement joins TRBV20-1 to TRBJ2-3; 7 bases are a match to TRBD2. This clonotype originated in a man aged 80 or over with acute or convalescent COVID-19. This chain's CDR3 is CSASGGSGGTDTQYF. The DNA of the CDR3 is TGCAGTGCTAGTGGGGGATCGGGGGGAACAGATACGCAGTATTTT.